The rows below give T cell receptor beta chains drawn from one sample of a study of cytomegalovirus exposure and HLA in healthy donors. Sequencing used immunoSEQ multiplex PCR; TCRdb keeps in-frame clones, though not all of them. This sample has 300,000 or so clones; roughly 86% occur once, and the top ten carry roughly 2%. The sequencing sample was made of PBMCs. The receptors come from a woman aged 40 to 49 in good health and CMV-seropositive. Both conserved end residues are part of each CDR3. D genes are given only for firm matches. Clone size is given for some rows only: seen once, a few or many times, or a class if the clone is expanded.

once | . | TRBJ1-2 | TRBV5-6 | CASSRGAADLGGGYTF | TGTGCCAGCAGCCGGGGGGCGGCGGATCTTGGAGGGGGCTACACCTTC
. | TRBD1 | TRBJ1-1 | TRBV6-5 | CASSYGQGNTEAFF | TGTGCCAGCAGTTACGGACAGGGAAACACTGAAGCTTTCTTT
. | . | TRBJ2-1 | TRBV4-3 | CASSQTTSGTREQFF | TGCGCCAGCAGCCAAACCACTTCGGGGACACGCGAGCAGTTCTTC
. | TRBD1 | TRBJ2-2 | TRBV9 | CASSVQPGTASTGELFF | TGTGCCAGCAGCGTTCAACCCGGGACAGCGAGCACCGGGGAGCTGTTTTTT
. | . | TRBJ2-3 | TRBV7-8 | CASSRQADTQYF | TGTGCCAGCAGCCGACAGGCAGATACGCAGTATTTT
few | TRBD1 | TRBJ1-2 | TRBV29-1 | CSGGTGPNYGYTF | TGCAGCGGGGGGACAGGGCCCAACTATGGCTACACCTTC
. | . | TRBJ1-1 | TRBV7-9 | CASSSRGSEAFF | TGTGCCAGCAGCTCCAGAGGGTCTGAAGCTTTCTTT
. | . | TRBJ1-1 | TRBV14 | CASSWGGTEAFF | TGTGCCAGCAGCTGGGGGGGAACTGAAGCTTTCTTT
. | TRBD1 | TRBJ1-5 | TRBV19 | CASRNRGQQPQHF | TGTGCCAGTCGAAACAGGGGCCAACAGCCCCAGCATTTT
. | TRBD1 | TRBJ1-6 | TRBV28 | CASSEDRAFNSPLHF | TGTGCCAGCAGTGAAGACAGGGCTTTCAATTCACCCCTCCACTTT
. | . | TRBJ2-2 | TRBV4-3 | CASSQAETYTGELFF | TGCGCCAGCAGCCAAGCCGAGACTTATACCGGGGAGCTGTTTTTT
. | TRBD2 | TRBJ2-1 | TRBV4-2 | CASSQDLGVRGLASFF | TGTGCCAGCAGCCAAGATCTGGGAGTACGGGGACTAGCATCCTTCTTC
. | TRBD2 | TRBJ2-1 | TRBV11-2 | CASSLVLAGGGSWGEQFF | TGTGCCAGCAGCTTAGTCCTAGCGGGAGGGGGATCTTGGGGGGAGCAGTTCTTC
. | TRBD1 | TRBJ2-7 | TRBV11-1 | CASSLGTGDGYEQYF | TGTGCCAGCAGCCTAGGGACAGGGGATGGGTACGAGCAGTACTTC
. | TRBD1 | TRBJ2-1 | TRBV25-1 | CASSLKRDSYNEQFF | TGTGCCAGCAGCCTCAAGAGGGACAGCTACAATGAGCAGTTCTTC
. | TRBD2 | TRBJ2-3 | TRBV27 | CASSLWGLAGGGFGTDTQYF | TGTGCCAGCAGTTTATGGGGACTAGCGGGAGGAGGTTTTGGCACAGATACGCAGTATTTT
. | . | TRBJ2-3 | TRBV10-3 | CAISEGGVRDTQYF | TGTGCCATCAGTGAGGGAGGGGTTCGCGATACGCAGTATTTT
. | TRBD1 | TRBJ2-2 | TRBV28 | CASRADRGPTGELFF | TGTGCCAGCAGGGCAGACAGGGGGCCCACCGGGGAGCTGTTTTTT
. | . | TRBJ1-5 | TRBV7-8 | CASSLSTGPQHF | TGTGCCAGCAGCTTATCAACAGGGCCCCAGCATTTT
. | TRBD1 | TRBJ2-1 | TRBV7-2 | CASSLEGDRGREQFF | TGTGCCAGCAGCTTAGAGGGGGACAGGGGGCGTGAGCAGTTCTTC
. | . | TRBJ1-1 | TRBV30 | CAWSPITGMRTEAFF | TGTGCCTGGAGCCCGATCACAGGGATGAGAACTGAAGCTTTCTTT
. | TRBD1 | TRBJ2-7 | TRBV7-9 | CSSSLSGTGSTYEQYF | TGTTCCAGCAGCTTGTCTGGGACAGGTTCGACCTACGAGCAGTACTTC
. | . | TRBJ1-1 | TRBV5-1 | CASSLDRNTEAFF | TGCGCCAGCAGCCTAGACAGAAACACTGAAGCTTTCTTT
. | TRBD1 | TRBJ2-7 | TRBV14 | CASSQDPGQGNYEQYF | TGTGCCAGCAGCCAAGATCCGGGACAGGGGAACTACGAGCAGTACTTC
. | TRBD2 | TRBJ2-1 | TRBV29-1 | CSVVTSGTQNEQFF | TGCAGCGTCGTGACTAGCGGGACCCAAAATGAGCAGTTCTTC
. | TRBD2 | TRBJ2-7 | TRBV7-2 | CASSPTGLAITYEQYF | TGTGCCAGCAGCCCAACGGGACTAGCGATCACCTACGAGCAGTACTTC
. | TRBD2 | TRBJ2-1 | TRBV19 | CASGTSGSNEQFF | TGTGCCAGTGGGACTAGCGGGAGCAATGAGCAGTTCTTC
once | TRBD1 | TRBJ1-1 | TRBV27 | CASISSPGQRNTEAFF | TGTGCCAGCATTTCCTCTCCGGGACAGAGGAACACTGAAGCTTTCTTT
once | TRBD2 | TRBJ2-2 | TRBV7-6 | CASSFSSRASGGVNTGELFF | TGTGCCAGCAGCTTTTCCAGCCGGGCTAGCGGAGGGGTGAACACCGGGGAGCTGTTTTTT
. | . | TRBJ1-2 | TRBV19 | CASSLRETGYGYTF | TGTGCCAGTAGCCTCCGGGAAACGGGCTATGGCTACACCTTC
. | . | TRBJ2-2 | TRBV4-2 | CASSQERDTGELFF | TGTGCCAGCAGCCAAGAACGGGACACCGGGGAGCTGTTTTTT
once | . | TRBJ2-5 | TRBV28 | CASRTSLEETQYF | TGTGCCAGCAGAACTAGTCTGGAAGAGACCCAGTACTTC
. | . | TRBJ2-1 | TRBV11-2 | CASSFLANNNEQFF | TGTGCCAGCAGCTTTCTTGCGAATAACAATGAGCAGTTCTTC
. | . | TRBJ2-2 | TRBV6-1 | CASKNRANGELFF | TGTGCCAGCAAGAACAGGGCGAACGGGGAGCTGTTTTTT
. | TRBD1 | TRBJ2-5 | TRBV28 | CASSEPGGGQETQYF | TGTGCCAGCAGCGAACCAGGGGGTGGGCAAGAGACCCAGTACTTC
. | TRBD2 | TRBJ2-2 | TRBV5-4 | CASSPGLAGNTGELFF | TGTGCCAGCAGCCCCGGACTAGCGGGAAACACCGGGGAGCTGTTTTTT
. | . | TRBJ2-1 | TRBV15 | CATSREAGSYNEQFF | TGTGCCACCAGCAGAGAGGCCGGGTCCTACAATGAGCAGTTCTTC
. | . | TRBJ2-2 | TRBV11-2 | CASSLDRGGTNTGELFF | TGTGCCAGCAGCTTAGATCGGGGCGGGACGAACACCGGGGAGCTGTTTTTT